This T cell receptor beta chain was sequenced for a study of response to subunit inactivated influenza vaccine. TCRdb reanalysed the RT-PCR reads using MiXCR and keeps one entry per CDR3 protein. There are around 520,000 distinct CDR3 sequences in the sample; about 25% occur only once, and approximately 2% lies in the top ten. CDR3 size: 16 residues. V dropped 4 bases and J dropped 1; count of bases not matched to a gene: 8. Germline CDR1 reads LGHDT; CDR2 reads YNNKEL (reference sequence). This TCR was recovered from a man over 45 who received an inactivated influenza vaccine. The material sequenced was CD4+ T cells sorted from PBMCs, taken around 5 days after vaccination. The genes are TRBV3-1 and TRBJ2-7, with 9 bases fitting TRBD2. The CDR3 nucleotides are TGTGCCAGCAGCCCCAATTCCCTAGCGGGGTCCTACGAGCAGTACTTC. Translated: CASSPNSLAGSYEQYF.